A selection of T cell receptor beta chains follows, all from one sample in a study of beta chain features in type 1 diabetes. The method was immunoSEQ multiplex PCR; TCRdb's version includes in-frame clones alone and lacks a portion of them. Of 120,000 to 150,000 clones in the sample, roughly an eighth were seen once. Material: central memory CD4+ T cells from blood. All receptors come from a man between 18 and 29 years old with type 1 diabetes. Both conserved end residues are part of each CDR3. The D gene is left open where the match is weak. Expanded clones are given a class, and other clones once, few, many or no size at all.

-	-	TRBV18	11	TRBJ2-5	CASSPLALQYF	TGTGCCAGCTCACCCCTAGCGTTACAGTACTTC
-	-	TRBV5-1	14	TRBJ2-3	CASSLEATAYTQYF	TGCGCCAGCAGCTTGGAGGCTACCGCGTATACGCAGTATTTT
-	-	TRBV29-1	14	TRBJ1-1	CSVENNVLNTEAFF	TGCAGCGTTGAAAATAACGTCCTGAACACTGAAGCTTTCTTT
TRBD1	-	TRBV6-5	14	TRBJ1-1	CATTMTGGVAEAFF	TGTGCCACCACCATGACAGGGGGCGTCGCTGAAGCTTTCTTT
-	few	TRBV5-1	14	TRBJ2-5	CASSLVQGAETQYF	TGCGCCAGCAGCTTGGTACAGGGCGCAGAGACCCAGTACTTC
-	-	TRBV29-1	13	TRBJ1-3	CSVDGSIGNTIYF	TGCAGCGTTGACGGAAGCATTGGAAACACCATATATTTT
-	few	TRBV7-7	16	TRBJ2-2	CASSPWAGLNTGELFF	TGTGCTAGCAGCCCTTGGGCAGGCCTGAACACCGGGGAGCTGTTTTTT
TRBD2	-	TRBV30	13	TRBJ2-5	CAWGAAGGETQYF	TGTGCCTGGGGCGCGGCGGGGGGAGAGACCCAGTACTTC
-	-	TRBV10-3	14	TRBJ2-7	CAIRGTTGPYEQYF	TGTGCCATCAGGGGGACCACGGGCCCCTACGAGCAGTACTTC
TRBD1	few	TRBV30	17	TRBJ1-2	CAWSVSGKGTGNYGYTF	TGTGCCTGGAGTGTTTCAGGAAAGGGGACAGGGAACTATGGCTACACCTTC
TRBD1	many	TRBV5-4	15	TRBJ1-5	CASSLQGAQNQPQHF	TGTGCCAGCAGCTTGCAGGGGGCTCAAAATCAGCCCCAGCATTTT
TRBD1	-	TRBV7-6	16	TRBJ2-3	CASSPYDRVSTDTQYF	TGTGCCAGCAGCCCGTATGACAGGGTTAGCACAGATACGCAGTATTTT
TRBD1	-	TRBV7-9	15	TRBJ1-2	CASSSQGVANYGYTF	TGTGCCAGCAGCTCTCAGGGGGTTGCTAACTATGGCTACACCTTC
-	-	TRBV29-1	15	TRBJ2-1	CSVDSGPSSYNEQFF	TGCAGCGTTGACTCGGGGCCGAGCTCCTACAATGAGCAGTTCTTC
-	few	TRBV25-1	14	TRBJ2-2	CASSEYESTGELFF	TGTGCCAGCAGTGAATATGAGAGCACCGGGGAGCTGTTTTTT
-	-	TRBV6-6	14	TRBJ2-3	CASSPHSGSDTQYF	TGTGCCAGCAGTCCCCACTCCGGATCAGATACGCAGTATTTT
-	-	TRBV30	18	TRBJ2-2	CAWSLTFNRGLNTGELFF	TGTGCCTGGAGTCTCACTTTTAACCGGGGCCTAAACACCGGGGAGCTGTTTTTT
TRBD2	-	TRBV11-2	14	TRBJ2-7	CASRGGTASYEQYF	TGTGCCAGCAGGGGAGGGACGGCTTCCTACGAGCAGTACTTC
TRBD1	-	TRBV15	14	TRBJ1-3	CATSRDRTGRSIYF	TGTGCCACCAGCAGAGACAGGACAGGGAGATCCATATATTTT
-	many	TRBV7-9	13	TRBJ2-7	CASSLRQNYEQYF	TGTGCCAGCAGCCTAAGACAGAACTACGAGCAGTACTTC
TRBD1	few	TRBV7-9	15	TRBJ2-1	CASSLQGASYNEQFF	TGTGCCAGCAGCCTACAGGGGGCCTCCTACAATGAGCAGTTCTTC
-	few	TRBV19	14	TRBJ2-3	CASSRQTTTDTQYF	TGTGCCAGTAGTCGGCAGACTACCACAGATACGCAGTATTTT
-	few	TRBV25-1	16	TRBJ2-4	CASSEIGQSLENIQYF	TGTGCCAGCAGTGAAATCGGACAGAGCCTTGAAAACATTCAGTACTTC
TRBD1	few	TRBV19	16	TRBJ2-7	CASSIPPGQGTEEQYF	TGTGCCAGTAGTATACCCCCGGGACAGGGAACGGAGGAGCAGTACTTC
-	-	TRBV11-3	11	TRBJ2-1	CASSLGPEQFF	TGTGCCAGCAGCTTAGGTCCCGAGCAGTTCTTC
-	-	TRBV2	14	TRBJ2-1	CASSEFRLGDEQFF	TGTGCCAGCAGTGAATTCCGACTTGGCGATGAGCAGTTCTTC
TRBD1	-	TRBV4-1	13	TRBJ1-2	CASHRGTGYGYTF	TGCGCCAGCCATAGGGGGACAGGGTATGGCTACACCTTC
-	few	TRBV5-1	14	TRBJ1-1	CASSPTAPGTEAFF	TGCGCCAGCAGCCCGACAGCCCCGGGCACTGAAGCTTTCTTT
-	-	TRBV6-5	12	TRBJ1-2	CASYTGNYGYTF	TGTGCCAGCTATACAGGAAACTATGGCTACACCTTC
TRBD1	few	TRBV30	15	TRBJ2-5	CARNTGTGGEETQYF	TGTGCCCGGAACACCGGGACAGGGGGAGAAGAGACCCAGTACTTC
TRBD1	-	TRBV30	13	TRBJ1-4	CAWKGQPNEKLFF	TGTGCCTGGAAGGGACAGCCAAATGAAAAACTGTTTTTT
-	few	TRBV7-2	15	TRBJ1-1	CASSPGVGRNTEAFF	TGTGCCAGCAGCCCAGGGGTAGGGAGGAACACTGAAGCTTTCTTT
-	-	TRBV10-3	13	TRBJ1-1	CAINGAENTEAFF	TGTGCCATCAACGGGGCGGAGAACACTGAAGCTTTCTTT
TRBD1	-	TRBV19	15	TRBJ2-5	CASSIWDSRQETQYF	TGTGCCAGTAGTATCTGGGACAGCAGACAAGAGACCCAGTACTTC
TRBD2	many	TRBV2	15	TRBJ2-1	CASSWAASGGREQFF	TGTGCCAGCAGTTGGGCGGCTAGCGGGGGGCGAGAGCAGTTCTTC
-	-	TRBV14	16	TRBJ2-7	CASSQEFAAGPYEQYF	TGTGCCAGCAGCCAAGAATTCGCGGCGGGACCCTACGAGCAGTACTTC
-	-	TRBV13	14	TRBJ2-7	CASSLGDESYEQYF	TGTGCCAGCAGCTTAGGCGACGAATCCTACGAGCAGTACTTC
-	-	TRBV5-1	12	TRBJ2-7	CASRRDMGEQYF	TGCGCCAGCAGAAGGGACATGGGGGAGCAGTACTTC
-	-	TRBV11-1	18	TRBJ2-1	CASSSPGGGGRSYNEQFF	TGTGCCAGCAGCTCCCCCGGGGGCGGGGGCCGCTCCTACAATGAGCAGTTCTTC
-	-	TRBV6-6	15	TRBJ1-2	CASSYPQGTNYGYTF	TGTGCCAGCAGTTATCCCCAGGGGACAAACTATGGCTACACCTTC
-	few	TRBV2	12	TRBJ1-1	CASRWDTGEAFF	TGTGCCAGCCGATGGGACACCGGTGAAGCTTTCTTT
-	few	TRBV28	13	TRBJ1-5	CASSLSGVRPQHF	TGTGCCAGCAGTTTATCAGGGGTTCGGCCCCAGCATTTT